The source of this T cell receptor beta chain is a study of T-cell reconstitution after alpha-beta-depleted transplantation in children. Findings and limits, study-wide: Reportedly, roughly two months post-transplant, alpha-beta T cells arose from several hundred expanded graft clones.

A TCRbeta library incorporating unique molecular identifiers was prepared. TCRdb recomputed calls from the PCR reads with MiXCR, one row per CDR3 protein. The table lists some 120,000 distinct CDR3 sequences, about a tenth of them singletons. V was shortened by 8 bases and J by 7 bases, with 20 bases between the two germline ends. The germline V gene has CDR1 MNHEY and CDR2 SMNVEV (reference sequence). This CDR3 contains 14 residues. Turning to this clonotype: Its specificity is unknown.

Specimen: PBMCs, mostly from graft donor cells, collected 180 days after TCRalphabeta/CD19-depleted stem cell transplant. The rearrangement links TRBV27 to TRBJ1-2, with D unclear. This TCR derives from a girl less than two years old who had a stem cell transplant for combined immunodeficiency, so the T cells may come from the graft donor. CDR3 sequence: CASWSGDSVGGYTF. CDR3 in DNA: TGTGCCAGCTGGTCTGGAGATTCCGTGGGTGGCTACACCTTC.